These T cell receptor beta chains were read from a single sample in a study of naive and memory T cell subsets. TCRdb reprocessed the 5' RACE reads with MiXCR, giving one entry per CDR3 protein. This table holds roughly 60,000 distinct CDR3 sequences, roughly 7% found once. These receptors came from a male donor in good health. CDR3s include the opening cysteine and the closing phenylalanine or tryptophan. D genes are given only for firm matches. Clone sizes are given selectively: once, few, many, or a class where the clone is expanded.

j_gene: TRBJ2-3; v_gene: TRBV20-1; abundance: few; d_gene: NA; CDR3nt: TGCAGTGCTAGGTTCGGGGCGGGGTTGAGCACAGATACGCAGTATTTT; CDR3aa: CSARFGAGLSTDTQYF
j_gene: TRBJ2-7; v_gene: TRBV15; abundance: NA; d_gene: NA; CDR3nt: TGTGCCACCAGCAGAGGACAGGACGCCTACGAGCAGTACTTC; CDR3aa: CATSRGQDAYEQYF
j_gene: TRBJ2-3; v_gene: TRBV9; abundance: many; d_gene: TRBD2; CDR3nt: TGTGCCAGCAGCCCCCCCGGGACTAGCCCCACAGATACGCAGTATTTT; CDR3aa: CASSPPGTSPTDTQYF
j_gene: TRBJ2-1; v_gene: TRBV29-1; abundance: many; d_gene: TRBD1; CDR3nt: TGCAGCGTTGCTGGTTACCCCGGGACAGACGCCTACAATGAGCAGTTCTTC; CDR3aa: CSVAGYPGTDAYNEQFF
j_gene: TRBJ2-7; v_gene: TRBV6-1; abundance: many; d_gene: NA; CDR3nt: TGTGCCAGCAGTGTTCGGCAGGCCTACGAGCAGTACTTC; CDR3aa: CASSVRQAYEQYF
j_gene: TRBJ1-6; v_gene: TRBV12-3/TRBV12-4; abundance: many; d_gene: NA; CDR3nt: TGTGCCAGCAGTTTGAGACTTGCCACTGGGTCACCCCTCCACTTT; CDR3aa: CASSLRLATGSPLHF
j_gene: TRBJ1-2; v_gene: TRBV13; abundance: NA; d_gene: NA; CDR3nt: TGTGCCAGCAGCTTAGAAGATGGCTACACCTTC; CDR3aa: CASSLEDGYTF
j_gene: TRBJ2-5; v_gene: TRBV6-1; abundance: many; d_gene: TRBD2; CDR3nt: TGTGCCAGCGCGGGGGGAGGTCCCCAAGAGACCCAGTACTTC; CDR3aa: CASAGGGPQETQYF
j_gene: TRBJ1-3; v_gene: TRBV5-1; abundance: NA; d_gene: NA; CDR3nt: TGCGCCAGCAGCTTCGGAGCTGGAAACACCATATATTTT; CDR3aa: CASSFGAGNTIYF
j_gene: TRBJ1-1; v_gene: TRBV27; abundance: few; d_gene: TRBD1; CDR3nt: TGTGCCAGCAGTTCCCTACAGGGGGCGATGAACACTGAAGCTTTCTTT; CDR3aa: CASSSLQGAMNTEAFF
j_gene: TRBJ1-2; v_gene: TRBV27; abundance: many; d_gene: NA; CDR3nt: TGTGCCAGCAGTTTCTCAGGCGGGGGCTACACCTTC; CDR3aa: CASSFSGGGYTF
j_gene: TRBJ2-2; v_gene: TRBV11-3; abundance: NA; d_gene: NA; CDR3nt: TGTGCCAGCAGCTCGACTAGTCGGGAGCTGTTTTTT; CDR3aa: CASSSTSRELFF
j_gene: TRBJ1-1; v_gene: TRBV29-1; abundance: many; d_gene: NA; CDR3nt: TGCAGCGTTGAAGCCCCGAAGGGGGGGAACACTGAAGCTTTCTTT; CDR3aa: CSVEAPKGGNTEAFF
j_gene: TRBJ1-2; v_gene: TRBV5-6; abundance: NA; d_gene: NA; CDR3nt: TGTGCCAGCAGCTTCGTTGGGGCAGACTATGGCTACACCTTC; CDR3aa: CASSFVGADYGYTF
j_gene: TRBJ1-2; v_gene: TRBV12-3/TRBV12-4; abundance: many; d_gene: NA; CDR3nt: TGTGCCAGCAGTTTAAGGCGGAACTATGGCTACACCTTC; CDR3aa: CASSLRRNYGYTF
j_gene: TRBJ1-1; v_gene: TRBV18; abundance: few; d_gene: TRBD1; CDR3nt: TGTGCCAGCTCACTCACCGGGACAGAAATGAACACTGAAGCTTTCTTT; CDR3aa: CASSLTGTEMNTEAFF
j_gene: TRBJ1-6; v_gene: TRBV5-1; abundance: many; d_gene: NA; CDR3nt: TGCGCCAGCAGCTTGGACGGGCAGGCCTTGGGAGGATCACCCCTCCACTTT; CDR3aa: CASSLDGQALGGSPLHF
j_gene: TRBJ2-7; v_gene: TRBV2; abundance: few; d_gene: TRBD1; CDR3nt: TGTGCCAGCAATCCCGGGACAGTCTACTACGAGCAGTACTTC; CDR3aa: CASNPGTVYYEQYF
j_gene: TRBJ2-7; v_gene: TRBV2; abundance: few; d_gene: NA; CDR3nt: TGTGCCAGCAGCCAGAGCTCCTACGAGCAGTACTTC; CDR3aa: CASSQSSYEQYF
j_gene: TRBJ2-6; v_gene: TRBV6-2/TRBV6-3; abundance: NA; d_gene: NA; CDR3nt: TGTGCCAGCAGAACTCTCCCAGGGCCTGGGGCCAACGTCCTGACTTTC; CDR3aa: CASRTLPGPGANVLTF
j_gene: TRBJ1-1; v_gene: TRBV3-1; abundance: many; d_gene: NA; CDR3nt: TGTGCCAGCAGCCAAGATCGGGGACTGAACACTGAAGCTTTCTTT; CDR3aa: CASSQDRGLNTEAFF
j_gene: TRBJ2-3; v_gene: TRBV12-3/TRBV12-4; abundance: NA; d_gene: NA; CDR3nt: TGTGCCAGCAGCTCGCTAGGGGATACGCAGTATTTT; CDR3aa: CASSSLGDTQYF
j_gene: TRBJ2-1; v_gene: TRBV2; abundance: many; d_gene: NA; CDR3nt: TGTGCCAGCAATAGCGTAGGGGACAATGAGCAGTTCTTC; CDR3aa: CASNSVGDNEQFF
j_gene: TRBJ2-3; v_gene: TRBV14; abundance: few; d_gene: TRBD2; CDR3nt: TGTGCCAGCAGCCAAGAGGCTAGCGGGGCAGGTACAGATACGCAGTATTTT; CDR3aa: CASSQEASGAGTDTQYF
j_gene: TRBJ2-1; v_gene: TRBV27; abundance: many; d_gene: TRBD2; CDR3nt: TGTGCCAGCAGCCCGACTAGCATCTCCTACAATGAGCAGTTCTTC; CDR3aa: CASSPTSISYNEQFF
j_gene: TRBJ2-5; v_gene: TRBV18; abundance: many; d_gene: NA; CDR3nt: TGTGCCAGCTCACCACCGGGGCAAGAGACCCAGTACTTC; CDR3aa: CASSPPGQETQYF
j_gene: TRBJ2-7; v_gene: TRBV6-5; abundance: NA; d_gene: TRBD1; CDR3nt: TGTGCCAGCAGCCGAGACAGGGATCACTCCTACGAGCAGTACTTC; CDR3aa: CASSRDRDHSYEQYF
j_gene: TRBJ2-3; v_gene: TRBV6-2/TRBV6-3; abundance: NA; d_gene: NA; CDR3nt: TGTGCCAGCAGTGGGGGAATAGCGAGCGGGCAGTATTTT; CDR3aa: CASSGGIASGQYF
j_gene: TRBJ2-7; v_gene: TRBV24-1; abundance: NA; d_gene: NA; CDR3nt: TGTGCCACCAGTGAGGGGGGGGCGTACTACGAGCAGTACTTC; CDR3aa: CATSEGGAYYEQYF
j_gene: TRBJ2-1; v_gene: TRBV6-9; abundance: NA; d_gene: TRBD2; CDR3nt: TGTGCCAGCAGTTTTTTCGGGACTAGCGTTTACAATGAGCAGTTCTTC; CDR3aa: CASSFFGTSVYNEQFF
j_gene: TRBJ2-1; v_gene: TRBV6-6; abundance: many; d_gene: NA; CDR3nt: TGTGCTACGGGGTGGAATGAGCAGTTCTTC; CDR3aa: CATGWNEQFF
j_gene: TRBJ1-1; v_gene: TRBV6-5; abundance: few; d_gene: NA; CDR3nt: TGTGCCAGCAGTTACGATAGGGGTTTGTACACTGAAGCTTTCTTT; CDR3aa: CASSYDRGLYTEAFF
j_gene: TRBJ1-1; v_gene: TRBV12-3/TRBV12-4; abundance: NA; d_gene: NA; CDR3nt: TGTGCCAGCAGTTTAAACAGTGTGAACACTGAAGCTTTCTTT; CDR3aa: CASSLNSVNTEAFF
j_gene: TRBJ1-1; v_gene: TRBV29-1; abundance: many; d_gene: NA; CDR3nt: TGCAGCGTTGGGTCTGGCAGGGGCTTTGAAGCTTTCTTT; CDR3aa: CSVGSGRGFEAFF
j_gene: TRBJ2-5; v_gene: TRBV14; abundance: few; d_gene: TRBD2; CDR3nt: TGTGCCAGCAGCCATTGGCGGGAGGGCCTCGGGACCCAGTACTTC; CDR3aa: CASSHWREGLGTQYF
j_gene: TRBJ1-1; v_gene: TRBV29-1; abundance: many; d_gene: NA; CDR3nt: TGCAGCGTTGGTGGAGGGAACACTGAAGCTTTCTTT; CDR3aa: CSVGGGNTEAFF
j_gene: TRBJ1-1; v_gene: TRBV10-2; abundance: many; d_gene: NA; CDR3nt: TGCGCCAGCAGTGGGCAGATGAACACTGAAGCTTTCTTT; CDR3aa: CASSGQMNTEAFF
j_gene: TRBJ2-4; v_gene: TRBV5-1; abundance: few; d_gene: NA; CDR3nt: TGCGCCAGCAGCCTCCAGATCAACGGGGGCAAAAACATTCAGTACTTC; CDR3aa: CASSLQINGGKNIQYF
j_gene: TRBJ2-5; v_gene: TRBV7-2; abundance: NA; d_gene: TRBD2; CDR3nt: TGTGCCAGCAGCTTATCACTAGCGGGAGGGCTGGAGACCCAGTACTTC; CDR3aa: CASSLSLAGGLETQYF
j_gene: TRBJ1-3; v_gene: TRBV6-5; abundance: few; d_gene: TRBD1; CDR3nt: TGTGCCAGCAGTTACTCAAAGGACAGGGGGGAGAAAACTACCATATATTTT; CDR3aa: CASSYSKDRGEKTTIYF